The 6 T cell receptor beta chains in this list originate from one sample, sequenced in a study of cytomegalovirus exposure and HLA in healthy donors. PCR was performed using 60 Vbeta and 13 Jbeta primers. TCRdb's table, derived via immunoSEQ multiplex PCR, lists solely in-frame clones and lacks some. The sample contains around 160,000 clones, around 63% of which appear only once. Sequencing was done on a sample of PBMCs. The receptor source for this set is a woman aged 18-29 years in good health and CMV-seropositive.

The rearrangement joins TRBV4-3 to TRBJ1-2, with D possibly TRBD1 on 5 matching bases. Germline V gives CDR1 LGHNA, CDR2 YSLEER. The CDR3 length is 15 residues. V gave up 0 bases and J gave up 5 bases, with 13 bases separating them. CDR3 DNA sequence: TGCGCCAGCAGCCAAGAGGGGGGTTGGGTGTATGGCTACACCTTC. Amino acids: CASSQEGGWVYGYTF.

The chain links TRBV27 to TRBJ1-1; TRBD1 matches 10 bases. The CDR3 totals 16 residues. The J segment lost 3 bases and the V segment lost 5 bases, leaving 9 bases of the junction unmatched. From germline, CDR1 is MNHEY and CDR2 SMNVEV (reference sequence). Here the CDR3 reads CASSPGQGGGYTEAFF. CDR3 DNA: TGTGCCAGCAGTCCCGGACAGGGGGGGGGATACACTGAAGCTTTCTTT.

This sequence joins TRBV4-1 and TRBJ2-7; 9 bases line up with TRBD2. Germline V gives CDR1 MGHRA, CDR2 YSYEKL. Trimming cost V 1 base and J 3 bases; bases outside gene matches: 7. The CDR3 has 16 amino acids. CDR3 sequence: CASSQVGGRELYEQYF. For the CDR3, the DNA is TGCGCCAGCAGCCAAGTGGGCGGGAGGGAACTCTACGAGCAGTACTTC.

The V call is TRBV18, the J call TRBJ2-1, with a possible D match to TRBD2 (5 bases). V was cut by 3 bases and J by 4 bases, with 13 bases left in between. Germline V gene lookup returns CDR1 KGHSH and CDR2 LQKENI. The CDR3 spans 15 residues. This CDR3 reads CASSPTSMAYNEQFF. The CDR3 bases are TGTGCCAGCTCACCCACTAGTATGGCATACAATGAGCAGTTCTTC.

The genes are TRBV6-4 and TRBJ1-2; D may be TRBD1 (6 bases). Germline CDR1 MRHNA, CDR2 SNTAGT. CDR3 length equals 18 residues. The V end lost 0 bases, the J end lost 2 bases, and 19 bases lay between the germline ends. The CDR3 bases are TGTGCCAGCAGTGACTCCTTCCGGGACACCCCTGGGAACTATGGCTACACCTTC. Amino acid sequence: CASSDSFRDTPGNYGYTF.

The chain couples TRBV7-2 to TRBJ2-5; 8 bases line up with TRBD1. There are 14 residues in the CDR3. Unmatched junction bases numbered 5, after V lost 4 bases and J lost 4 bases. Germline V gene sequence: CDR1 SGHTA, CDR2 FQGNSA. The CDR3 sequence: CASSSRQGPETQYF. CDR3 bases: TGTGCCAGCAGCTCAAGACAGGGGCCAGAGACCCAGTACTTC.